This is a list of T cell receptor beta chains from one sample in a study of blood T cell repertoires in COVID-19. Produced via immunoSEQ multiplex PCR; TCRdb's table is partial and in-frame only. The table records nearly 350,000 clones, around four fifths of them present only once. The sample taken for sequencing was peripheral blood. These receptors came from a man aged 30 to 39 with active or convalescent COVID-19. CDR3s include the opening cysteine and the closing phenylalanine or tryptophan. The D gene is left open where the match is weak. Only part of the rows carry a size: once, few, many, or a class if the clone is expanded.

NA TRBJ1-2 NA TRBV6-5 CASTPGGNIHGYTF TGTGCCAGCACCCCCGGCGGGAATATCCATGGCTACACCTTC
NA TRBJ2-3 NA TRBV11-3 CASSPGRREESDTQYF TGTGCCAGCAGCCCTGGCCGCCGCGAGGAATCAGATACGCAGTATTTT
NA TRBJ1-5 NA TRBV19 CASSIVDTYSNQPQHF TGTGCCAGTAGTATAGTGGACACCTATAGCAATCAGCCCCAGCATTTT
NA TRBJ2-7 NA TRBV20-1 CSARMGFDSYF TGCAGTGCTAGGATGGGGTTCGACAGTTACTTC
once TRBJ1-2 NA TRBV7-2 CASSSGSFGYTF TGTGCCAGCAGCTCAGGGTCGTTTGGCTACACCTTC
once TRBJ1-2 NA TRBV7-6 CASSLSVRGTNYGYTF TGTGCCAGCAGCTTATCCGTCCGGGGGACTAACTATGGCTACACCTTC
NA TRBJ1-1 NA TRBV7-3 CASSLGLASTEAFF TGTGCCAGCAGCTTAGGTTTGGCAAGCACTGAAGCTTTCTTT
NA TRBJ2-7 TRBD2 TRBV11-2 CASSFLAGVSSYEQYF TGTGCCAGCAGCTTCTTAGCGGGGGTGAGCTCCTACGAGCAGTACTTC
NA TRBJ1-1 NA TRBV19 CASSSPGRAYLNTEAFF TGTGCCAGTAGTTCGCCTGGCAGGGCTTATCTGAACACTGAAGCTTTCTTT
NA TRBJ2-1 TRBD2 TRBV27 CASSPRGAYNEQFF TGTGCCAGCAGTCCCCGGGGGGCCTACAATGAGCAGTTCTTC
few TRBJ1-1 NA TRBV18 CASSPREGENTEAFF TGTGCCAGCTCACCACGGGAAGGGGAGAACACTGAAGCTTTCTTT
NA TRBJ1-5 TRBD1 TRBV9 CASSVGGQGGQPQHF TGTGCCAGCAGCGTAGGTGGACAGGGGGGTCAGCCCCAGCATTTT
NA TRBJ2-7 TRBD1 TRBV25-1 CASSEPQGYEQYF TGTGCCAGCAGTGAACCACAGGGGTACGAGCAGTACTTC
NA TRBJ2-7 TRBD2 TRBV20-1 CSASSGGRGYEQYF TGCAGTGCTAGTAGCGGGGGAAGGGGATACGAGCAGTACTTC
NA TRBJ1-1 NA TRBV7-9 CASSPPSVNTEAFF TGTGCCAGCAGCCCCCCCTCAGTGAACACTGAAGCTTTCTTT
NA TRBJ2-1 TRBD2 TRBV9 CASSERLAGGLSYNEQFF TGTGCCAGCAGCGAGAGACTAGCGGGGGGGCTCTCCTACAATGAGCAGTTCTTC
NA TRBJ1-3 NA TRBV3-1/TRBV3-2 CASSQTPGPGNTIYF TGTGCCAGCAGCCAGACCCCGGGTCCTGGAAACACCATATATTTT
few TRBJ1-5 NA TRBV21-1 CASSKGLRGPPYNQPQHF TGTGCCAGCAGCAAAGGCTTAAGGGGGCCACCCTACAATCAGCCCCAGCATTTT
once TRBJ1-6 NA TRBV6-5 CASSLRTVYNSPLHF TGTGCCAGCAGTTTACGGACAGTTTATAATTCACCCCTCCACTTT
NA TRBJ1-2 TRBD1 TRBV4-3 CASSQAENRGGYTF TGCGCCAGCAGCCAAGCGGAAAACAGGGGAGGCTACACCTTC
NA TRBJ1-2 NA TRBV30 CAWSWTGLYNGYTF TGTGCCTGGAGTTGGACGGGACTTTACAATGGCTACACCTTC
NA TRBJ2-2 NA TRBV5-1 CASSFFGDTGELFF TGCGCCAGCAGCTTTTTCGGGGATACCGGGGAGCTGTTTTTT
NA TRBJ2-7 NA TRBV9 CASSPAGGMSYEQYF TGTGCCAGCAGCCCCGCAGGGGGGATGTCCTACGAGCAGTACTTC
few TRBJ2-1 NA TRBV27 CASSSGEGEQFF TGTGCCAGCAGTTCCGGGGAAGGGGAGCAGTTCTTC
many TRBJ1-1 TRBD1 TRBV19 CASSIPTGGEKNTEAFF TGTGCCAGTAGTATCCCGACAGGGGGCGAGAAGAACACTGAAGCTTTCTTT
once TRBJ2-7 NA TRBV5-6 CASRRQASHEQYF TGTGCCAGCAGGAGACAGGCATCCCACGAGCAGTACTTC
NA TRBJ1-4 NA TRBV19 CASTPGWTNEKLFF TGTGCCAGTACCCCAGGGTGGACTAATGAAAAACTGTTTTTT
NA TRBJ2-1 NA TRBV18 CASSPKPQGGFF TGTGCCAGCTCACCAAAACCCCAGGGTGGTTTCTTC
NA TRBJ1-5 NA TRBV28 CASSLGLRGQPQHF TGTGCCAGCAGTTTGGGGCTAAGGGGTCAGCCCCAGCATTTT
NA TRBJ2-3 NA TRBV7-2 CASSPAGFSDTQYF TGTGCCAGCAGCCCGGCAGGGTTTTCAGATACGCAGTATTTT
NA TRBJ1-1 NA TRBV28 CASSTPLGGLTEAFF TGTGCCAGCAGTACGCCCCTGGGGGGGCTTACTGAAGCTTTCTTT
NA TRBJ1-2 NA TRBV27 CASRRDSSNYGYTF TGTGCCAGCCGTCGAGACAGTTCTAACTATGGCTACACCTTC
NA TRBJ2-2 NA TRBV7-8 CASSLGTGAGELFF TGTGCCAGCAGCTTGGGGACTGGCGCTGGGGAGCTGTTTTTT
NA TRBJ2-3 NA TRBV28 CASRSADTQYF TGTGCCAGCAGGTCGGCAGATACGCAGTATTTT
NA TRBJ1-6 NA TRBV5-1 CASSLAPMGPNSPLHF TGCGCCAGCAGCTTGGCCCCCATGGGGCCTAATTCACCCCTCCACTTT
NA TRBJ2-1 TRBD2 TRBV7-3 CASSLIYGTSDSGGNEQFF TGTGCCAGCAGCTTAATATATGGGACTAGCGATTCAGGGGGCAATGAGCAGTTCTTC
NA TRBJ2-7 NA TRBV4-1 CASSRERQVSYEQYF TGCGCCAGCAGCCGAGAAAGACAGGTATCCTACGAGCAGTACTTC
NA TRBJ2-5 NA TRBV19 CASSRSGQETQYF TGTGCCAGTAGTAGGAGCGGGCAAGAGACCCAGTACTTC
NA TRBJ1-6 TRBD1 TRBV30 CAWGTGNSPLHF TGTGCCTGGGGGACAGGGAATTCACCCCTCCACTTT
NA TRBJ2-7 TRBD1 TRBV9 CASSTQGNEQYF TGTGCCAGCAGCACACAGGGGAACGAGCAGTACTTC
NA TRBJ1-1 NA TRBV15 CATSSRGGGTEAFF TGTGCCACCAGCAGCCGGGGCGGGGGGACTGAAGCTTTCTTT
NA TRBJ2-3 NA TRBV13 CASSNPRGGDTQYF TGTGCCAGCAGCAACCCGCGGGGCGGGGATACGCAGTATTTT
NA TRBJ1-5 NA TRBV6-5 CASHYAQGNQPQHF TGTGCCAGCCACTACGCTCAGGGAAACCAGCCCCAGCATTTT
NA TRBJ2-5 TRBD2 TRBV29-1 CSVTSGDF TGCAGCGTCACGAGCGGGGACTTC